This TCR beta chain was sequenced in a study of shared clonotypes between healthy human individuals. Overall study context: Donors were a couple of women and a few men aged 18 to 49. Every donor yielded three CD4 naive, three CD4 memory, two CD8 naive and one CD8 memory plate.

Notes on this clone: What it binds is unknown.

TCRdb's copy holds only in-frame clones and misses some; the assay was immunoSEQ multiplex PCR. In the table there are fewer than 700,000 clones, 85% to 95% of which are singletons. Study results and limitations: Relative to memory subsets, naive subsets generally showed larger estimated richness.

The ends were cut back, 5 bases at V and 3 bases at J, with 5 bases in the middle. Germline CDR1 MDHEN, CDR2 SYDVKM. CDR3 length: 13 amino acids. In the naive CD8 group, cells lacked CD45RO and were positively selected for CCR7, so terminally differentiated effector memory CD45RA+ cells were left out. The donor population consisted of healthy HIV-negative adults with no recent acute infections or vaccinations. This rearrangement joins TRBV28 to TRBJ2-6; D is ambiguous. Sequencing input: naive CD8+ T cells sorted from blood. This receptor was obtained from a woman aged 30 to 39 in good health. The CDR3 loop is CASSGIGANVLTF. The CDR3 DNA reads TGTGCCAGCAGTGGAATTGGGGCCAACGTCCTGACTTTC.